The clone carrying this T cell receptor beta chain was found a few times. The antigen remains undetermined. This record comes from a study of cytomegalovirus exposure and HLA in healthy donors. The PCR ran on 60 Vbeta and 13 Jbeta primers. This table comes from immunoSEQ multiplex PCR, and its TCRdb copy is limited to in-frame clones, with some not included. The sample comprises 85,000 to 100,000 clones, 60% to 80% of which are singletons, and 3.2% rests with the top ten. Study-wide results and caveats: Clonal expansion was found to be greater in HLA-associated TCR beta chains than in equally common others in a later analysis.

Germline assignment: CDR1 MGHRA and CDR2 YSYEKL. With 0 bases removed from V and 2 bases from J, the gap between germline ends came to 12 bases. The CDR3 extends over 16 amino acids. Source material: PBMCs. The J gene is TRBJ2-3, the V gene TRBV4-1, with a weak D call TRBD2 (6 bases). The receptor was isolated from a man in his 60s in good health and CMV-seronegative. The CDR3 region is CASSQDPSGLTDTQYF. CDR3 bases: TGCGCCAGCAGCCAAGACCCAAGCGGGCTCACAGATACGCAGTATTTT.